The 20 T cell receptor beta chains listed next were all sequenced from one sample in a study of cytomegalovirus exposure and HLA in healthy donors. In the PCR, 60 Vbeta and 13 Jbeta primers were used. The repertoire was sequenced with immunoSEQ multiplex PCR; TCRdb's copy has only in-frame clones and lacks some. Counted here are around 99,000 clones, just under 70% occurring once; the ten biggest clones make up around 5.4%. The sequenced sample was PBMCs. The receptors here all came from a woman aged 70-85 years in good health and CMV-seropositive.

CDR3 sequence: CASSGQAPLYNEQFF. The CDR3 coding sequence is TGTGCCAGCAGTGGACAGGCTCCTCTCTACAATGAGCAGTTCTTC. The chain uses TRBV6-1 and TRBJ2-1, with D possibly TRBD1 on 6 matching bases. The CDR3 loop spans 15 amino acids. Germline CDR1 reads MNHNS; CDR2 reads SASEGT. V lost 4 bases and J lost 3, with 13 bases in between.

The chain links TRBV10-3 to TRBJ2-5; TRBD2 matches 10 bases. The V and J ends lost 11 bases and 9 bases, in that order; junction bases with no gene match: 15. The CDR3 runs to 14 residues. Germline-derived CDR1 and CDR2 are ENHRY and SYGVKD. The CDR3 bases are TGTGCCGCAAGAACTAGCGGGAAAGACCCAGCCCAGTACTTC. Translated, it gives CAARTSGKDPAQYF.

The chain uses TRBV9 and TRBJ2-3; TRBD2 is a possible D gene (5 bases). The CDR3 consists of 15 residues. CDR1 and CDR2 from the germline V gene are SGDLS and YYNGEE. V was cut by 4 bases and J by 4 bases, with 16 bases left in between. This CDR3 reads CASSTGNNRADTQYF. For the CDR3, the DNA is TGTGCCAGCAGCACCGGGAACAATAGGGCAGATACGCAGTATTTT.

V usage is TRBV7-9 and J usage is TRBJ1-5, with D possibly being TRBD1 (6 bases). V was trimmed by 4 bases and J by 3 bases, leaving 19 bases between them. The germline V gene has CDR1 SEHNR and CDR2 FQNEAQ (reference sequence). The CDR3 sequence is 17 residues long. The CDR3 DNA is TGTGCCAGCAGCTCCTTCCTCTCCGGGACAAACAATCAGCCCCAGCATTTT. Translated, it gives CASSSFLSGTNNQPQHF.

The chain combines TRBV9 with TRBJ2-1; D possibly corresponds to TRBD1 (6 bases). Germline CDR1 reads SGDLS; CDR2 reads YYNGEE. This CDR3 has 14 amino acids. Trimming stripped 0 bases from V and 8 bases from J, with 12 bases between. CDR3 in DNA: TGTGCCAGCAGCGTAGGCACAGGGATCCATGAGCAGTTCTTC. Translation gives CASSVGTGIHEQFF.

The rearrangement joins TRBV7-9 to TRBJ1-1, with D uncertain. Germline V gene data show CDR1 as SEHNR and CDR2 as FQNEAQ (reference sequence). This CDR3 has 12 residues. V gave up 2 bases and J gave up 8 bases, with 9 bases separating them. CDR3 in amino acids: CASSLSGIEAFF. CDR3 sequence (DNA): TGTGCCAGCAGCTTATCGGGGATAGAAGCTTTCTTT.

The rearrangement links TRBV10-3 to TRBJ1-1, with D possibly matching TRBD1 (6 bases). Trimming took off 2 bases at V and 0 bases at J, with 7 bases between the two ends. Per germline, CDR1 ENHRY and CDR2 SYGVKD. The CDR3 consists of 14 residues. Written as DNA, the CDR3 is TGTGCCATCAGTGAGCCAGGGGTGAACACTGAAGCTTTCTTT. Encoded protein: CAISEPGVNTEAFF.

The chain combines TRBV14 with TRBJ1-1; TRBD1 matches 7 bases. Germline assignment: CDR1 SGHDN and CDR2 FVKESK. Trimming took 4 bases from V and 6 from J; bases not matched to a gene: 5. The length of the CDR3 is 13 residues. CDR3 region: CASSPGQAAEAFF. The CDR3 nucleotides read TGTGCCAGCAGCCCCGGACAGGCGGCTGAAGCTTTCTTT.

The chain employs TRBV29-1 and TRBJ2-7; D is possibly TRBD1 (6 bases). Trimming cost V 5 bases and J 0 bases, with 14 bases left between them. This CDR3 region has 14 residues. Per the germline V gene, CDR1 is SQVTM and CDR2 is ANQGSEA. CDR3 amino acids: CSVLGTKSSYEQYF. CDR3 sequence (DNA): TGCAGCGTTCTCGGGACAAAAAGCTCCTACGAGCAGTACTTC.

The chain links TRBV30 to TRBJ1-6; 8 bases are a match to TRBD1. The CDR3 is made up of 14 amino acids. Trimming took 4 bases from V and 7 from J; bases not matched to a gene: 6. Germline loops: CDR1 GTSNPN, CDR2 SVGIG (reference sequence). CDR3 DNA sequence: TGTGCCTGGAACCCGACAGGGGTGAATTCACCCCTCCACTTT. Its protein is CAWNPTGVNSPLHF.

The J gene is TRBJ1-1, the V gene TRBV6-1; TRBD1 might be the D (6 bases). Trimming took 4 bases from V and 1 from J, leaving 10 bases between them. Germline values: CDR1 MNHNS, CDR2 SASEGT. This CDR3 is 14 amino acids long. The CDR3 here is CASSVGRGNTEAFF. The CDR3 coding sequence is TGTGCCAGCAGTGTAGGCAGGGGGAACACTGAAGCTTTCTTT.

The CDR3 DNA is TGTGCCAGTACCCCCGGGACAGGTGCTGGAAACACCATATATTTT. It codes for CASTPGTGAGNTIYF. The V gene is TRBV19, the J gene TRBJ1-3, with TRBD1 identical over 8 bases. Germline assignment: CDR1 LNHDA and CDR2 SQIVND (reference sequence). The J segment lost 2 bases and the V segment lost 7 bases, leaving 7 bases of the junction unmatched. This CDR3 has 15 amino acids.

The V call is TRBV12-5, the J call TRBJ1-1; D might be TRBD1 (6 bases). V was cut by 0 bases and J by 0 bases, with 8 bases left in between. This CDR3 spans 15 amino acids. Per the germline V gene, CDR1 is LGHNT and CDR2 is FRNRAP. CDR3 sequence reads: CASGLVQGMNTEAFF. DNA for the CDR3: TGTGCTAGTGGTTTGGTACAGGGAATGAACACTGAAGCTTTCTTT.

The chain employs TRBV6-4 and TRBJ1-2; D might be TRBD1 (5 bases). Trimming left V 9 bases short and J 2 bases short, with 16 bases between. CDR1 is MRHNA and CDR2 is SNTAGT in the germline V gene. The CDR3 loop spans 14 amino acids. The CDR3 sequence: CASNDSSSNYGYTF. The CDR3 nucleotides are TGTGCCAGTAACGACAGTTCTTCAAACTATGGCTACACCTTC.

CDR3 sequence reads: CASSLAEAGYQPQHF. In DNA form, the CDR3 reads TGTGCCAGCAGCTTAGCCGAAGCGGGTTACCAGCCCCAGCATTTT. V is TRBV7-2 and J is TRBJ1-5; D unresolved. Germline V lookup: CDR1 SGHTA, CDR2 FQGNSA. This CDR3 comprises 15 residues. V was pared by 0 bases and J by 7 bases, with 13 bases between.

The chain joins TRBV25-1 to TRBJ1-1; 7 nucleotides align to TRBD1. The CDR3 contains 14 residues. The ends lost 6 bases at V and 1 base at J; junction bases unmatched: 5. Germline CDR1 and CDR2: MGHDK and SYGVNS. CDR3 loop: CASSRGVGNTEAFF. The CDR3, as DNA: TGTGCCAGCAGCAGGGGGGTCGGGAACACTGAAGCTTTCTTT. The whole variable domain, filled in from reference TRBV25-1 and TRBJ1-1, reads EADIYQTPRYLVIGTGKKITLECSQTMGHDKMYWYQQDPGMELHLIHYSYGVNSTEKGDLSSESTVSRIRTEHFPLTLESARPSHTSQYLCASSRGVGNTEAFFGQGTRLTVV.

The chain is built from TRBV2 and TRBJ1-2; 8 bases fit TRBD1. The V segment lost 6 bases and the J segment 6 bases; nucleotides outside the gene matches: 3. This CDR3 region has 12 residues. CDR1 and CDR2 from the germline V gene are SNHLY and FYNNEI. The CDR3 loop is CASSQGADGYTF. In nucleotides, the CDR3 is TGTGCCAGCAGCCAGGGGGCGGATGGCTACACCTTC.

The V call is TRBV10-1, the J call TRBJ2-3, with a tentative D call TRBD2 (5 bases). The ends were cut back, 6 bases at V and 6 bases at J, with 13 bases in the middle. The CDR3 has 13 residues. In germline, CDR1 is WNHNN, CDR2 SYGVQD (reference sequence). CDR3 DNA sequence: TGCGCCAGCAGCCGGGGTCAGATGGATACGCAGTATTTT. The encoded protein is CASSRGQMDTQYF.

CDR3 sequence: CASSYYQIGNTEAFF. In nucleotides, the CDR3 is TGTGCCAGTAGCTATTATCAAATTGGGAACACTGAAGCTTTCTTT. The gene calls are TRBV19 and TRBJ1-1; D call uncertain. Germline CDR1 LNHDA, CDR2 SQIVND (reference sequence). The V end was cut by 6 bases, the J end by 1 base, with 15 bases between. CDR3 length equals 15 residues. Looking up the rest from reference TRBV19 and TRBJ1-1 gives the full variable domain: DGGITQSPKYLFRKEGQNVTLSCEQNLNHDAMYWYRQDPGQGLRLIYYSQIVNDFQKGDIAEGYSVSREKKESFPLTVTSAQKNPTAFYLCASSYYQIGNTEAFFGQGTRLTVV.

This clone was counted between two and nine times. The rearrangement links TRBV19 to TRBJ2-1; 9 nucleotides agree with TRBD1. V lost 4 bases to trimming and J lost 5 bases; unmatched junction nucleotides: 6. This CDR3 comprises 15 residues. The germline gives CDR1 LNHDA, CDR2 SQIVND (reference sequence). The CDR3 sequence is CASSKDRGSDNEQFF. The CDR3 DNA follows: TGTGCCAGTAGTAAGGACAGGGGTTCGGACAATGAGCAGTTCTTC.